Listed below are T cell receptor beta chains from one sample, sequenced in a study of cytomegalovirus exposure and HLA in healthy donors. Clones were sequenced by immunoSEQ multiplex PCR, and TCRdb holds only the in-frame ones, with some missing. The table records about 72,000 clones, roughly 94% of them present only once. Sample: PBMCs. The receptors here all came from a woman under 30 in good health and CMV-seropositive. Both conserved end residues are part of each CDR3. A D gene is named only where the DNA matches it firmly. The size of a clone is reported for some rows only, either as once, few or many, or as a class for expanded clones.

D: TRBD1
J: TRBJ2-3
V: TRBV7-9
size: -
DNA: TGTGCCAGCGGACAGGGGGCCCTACTTACAGATACGCAGTATTTT
CDR3: CASGQGALLTDTQYF

D: -
J: TRBJ2-1
V: TRBV27
size: -
DNA: TGTGCCAGCGCCCCACAGGGAGACAATGAGCAGTTCTTC
CDR3: CASAPQGDNEQFF

D: -
J: TRBJ2-3
V: TRBV12-5
size: -
DNA: TGTGCTAGTGGTTTGGTACTATCTGCTAGCACAGATACGCAGTATTTT
CDR3: CASGLVLSASTDTQYF

D: -
J: TRBJ1-1
V: TRBV5-1
size: -
DNA: TGCGCCAGCAGCCTTACCCGGACATCCCAGAACACTGAAGCTTTCTTT
CDR3: CASSLTRTSQNTEAFF

D: TRBD1
J: TRBJ2-7
V: TRBV7-2
size: -
DNA: TGTGCCAGCAGCCTACAACCAACTCCCGGGACAGGGCGGGGCGAGCAGTACTTC
CDR3: CASSLQPTPGTGRGEQYF

D: TRBD2
J: TRBJ2-7
V: TRBV9
size: -
DNA: TGTGCCAGCAGCTCCGGGGGGGGACATCTGGCCTACGAGCAGTACTTC
CDR3: CASSSGGGHLAYEQYF

D: TRBD2
J: TRBJ2-3
V: TRBV6-4
size: few
DNA: TGTGCCAGCAGTGACGACGCGGGGGGCACAGATACGCAGTATTTT
CDR3: CASSDDAGGTDTQYF

D: TRBD1
J: TRBJ2-5
V: TRBV19
size: -
DNA: TGTGCCAGTAGTATGAACAGGGGGCAAGAGACCCAGTACTTC
CDR3: CASSMNRGQETQYF

D: TRBD2
J: TRBJ2-7
V: TRBV5-1
size: -
DNA: TGCGCCAGCAGCTTGACCGGGACTACGAATCCCTACGAGCAGTACTTC
CDR3: CASSLTGTTNPYEQYF

D: TRBD2
J: TRBJ2-5
V: TRBV9
size: once
DNA: TGTGCCAGCAGCGTAATCGGCGGGGGAGCCCAAGAGACCCAGTACTTC
CDR3: CASSVIGGGAQETQYF

D: TRBD1
J: TRBJ1-2
V: TRBV18
size: -
DNA: TGTGCCAGCTCACCAGACCGGACAGGACGGCGCTATGGCTACACCTTC
CDR3: CASSPDRTGRRYGYTF

D: TRBD2
J: TRBJ2-1
V: TRBV5-4
size: -
DNA: TGTGCCAGCAGCTCTAGCGGAGACAATGAGCAGTTCTTC
CDR3: CASSSSGDNEQFF

D: -
J: TRBJ2-1
V: TRBV5-8
size: -
DNA: TGTGCCAGCAGAGGGCTAGCTGAGCAGTTCTTC
CDR3: CASRGLAEQFF

D: TRBD1
J: TRBJ1-2
V: TRBV27
size: -
DNA: TGTGCCAGCAGTTTATCGGGAGAGGGGGCGTTTGGCTACACCTTC
CDR3: CASSLSGEGAFGYTF

D: -
J: TRBJ2-5
V: TRBV7-9
size: -
DNA: TGTGCCAGCAGCCCTAACGGGGAGACCCAGTACTTC
CDR3: CASSPNGETQYF

D: TRBD1
J: TRBJ2-7
V: TRBV7-2
size: -
DNA: TGTGCCAGCAGCGACACAGGGGGCGAGCAGTACTTC
CDR3: CASSDTGGEQYF

D: TRBD1
J: TRBJ1-4
V: TRBV6-1
size: -
DNA: TGTGCCAGCAGTGGATGGACAGGCAAGAATGAAAAACTGTTTTTT
CDR3: CASSGWTGKNEKLFF

D: -
J: TRBJ2-5
V: TRBV7-8
size: -
DNA: TGTGCCAGCAGCTCCGGACAAACCGGTGGAGAGACCCAGTACTTC
CDR3: CASSSGQTGGETQYF

D: -
J: TRBJ1-1
V: TRBV14
size: -
DNA: TGTGCCAGCAGCAAAACACAGACCACTGAAGCTTTCTTT
CDR3: CASSKTQTTEAFF

D: TRBD2
J: TRBJ2-7
V: TRBV2
size: -
DNA: TGTGCCAGCAGTAGACTAGCGGGCTCCTACGAGCAGTACTTC
CDR3: CASSRLAGSYEQYF

D: -
J: TRBJ1-6
V: TRBV11-3
size: -
DNA: TGTGCCAGCAGCTCCCGGGGACAAACCAATTCACCCCTCCACTTT
CDR3: CASSSRGQTNSPLHF

D: -
J: TRBJ2-3
V: TRBV4-3
size: -
DNA: TGCGCCAGCAGCCAAGATGCGGGGGCGAGCACAGATACGCAGTATTTT
CDR3: CASSQDAGASTDTQYF

D: -
J: TRBJ2-1
V: TRBV2
size: -
DNA: TGTGCCAGCAGCGCGGGACAGTACAATGAGCAGTTCTTC
CDR3: CASSAGQYNEQFF

D: -
J: TRBJ2-3
V: TRBV29-1
size: -
DNA: TGCAGCGTTGATTTGGGCAGGTTGACAGATACGCAGTATTTT
CDR3: CSVDLGRLTDTQYF

D: TRBD1
J: TRBJ2-3
V: TRBV6-1
size: -
DNA: TGTGCCAGCGGCCAGACAGGGGTAGATACGCAGTATTTT
CDR3: CASGQTGVDTQYF

D: -
J: TRBJ1-4
V: TRBV10-1
size: -
DNA: TGCGCCAGCAGTGAGTCTACAGAAACAACTAATGAAAAACTGTTTTTT
CDR3: CASSESTETTNEKLFF

D: TRBD2
J: TRBJ2-3
V: TRBV7-3
size: -
DNA: TGTGCCAGCAGCTATAGTAGCGGGGGAACAGATACGCAGTATTTT
CDR3: CASSYSSGGTDTQYF

D: -
J: TRBJ2-7
V: TRBV21-1
size: once
DNA: TGTGCCAGCAGCAACCCCCTAGCGGGAAAAGACTACGAGCAGTACTTC
CDR3: CASSNPLAGKDYEQYF

D: TRBD1
J: TRBJ2-7
V: TRBV5-1
size: -
DNA: TGCGCCAGCAGCTTGGCCGGAGGACAGGGGAGATACGAGCAGTACTTC
CDR3: CASSLAGGQGRYEQYF

D: -
J: TRBJ1-3
V: TRBV6-5
size: -
DNA: TGTGGGACACAGCGCAGCTCTGGAAACACCATATATTTT
CDR3: CGTQRSSGNTIYF

D: -
J: TRBJ2-7
V: TRBV4-3
size: -
DNA: TGCGCCAGCAGCGCCACAGGGCCCTCCTACGAGCAGTACTTC
CDR3: CASSATGPSYEQYF

D: -
J: TRBJ1-1
V: TRBV9
size: -
DNA: TGTGCCAGCAGCGTAGAACAGAGCACTGAAGCTTTCTTT
CDR3: CASSVEQSTEAFF

D: -
J: TRBJ1-4
V: TRBV4-2
size: -
DNA: TGTGCCAGCAGCCAAGTGTTGGGGGCAGGGGAAAAACTGTTTTTT
CDR3: CASSQVLGAGEKLFF